Presented here are 25 T cell receptor beta chains from one specimen sequenced in a study of Ad26.COV2.S vaccination and SARS-CoV-2 variants. Libraries were prepared by immunoSEQ multiplex PCR; TCRdb keeps only in-frame clonotypes and omits some of them. The profile shows over 450,000 clones, 80% to 90% of them singletons. Described treatment: around 19 received Ad26.COV2.S at low or high dose, single or two shots; 5 received placebo; per-sample allocation not given. All samples were drawn on day 63, counting from the first vaccine or placebo injection. Sequencing used peripheral blood, obtained in a trial of Ad26.COV2.S vaccine versus placebo. The receptors were sampled from a person aged 18-65 years who received the Ad26.COV2.S COVID-19 vaccine or a placebo.

The rearrangement uses TRBV27 and TRBJ1-3; D unclear. V was shortened by 10 bases and J by 4 bases, with 8 bases between the two germline ends. This CDR3 is 11 amino acids long. Germline V CDR1 and CDR2: MNHEY, SMNVEV (reference sequence). CDR3 sequence: CATARGNTIYF. CDR3 sequence (DNA): TGTGCCACCGCGAGGGGAAACACCATATATTTT.

V is TRBV19 and J is TRBJ2-1; D unclear. The CDR3 sequence is 15 residues long. Per the germline V gene, CDR1 is LNHDA and CDR2 is SQIVND (reference sequence). V was pared by 6 bases and J by 0 bases, with 12 bases between. CDR3 bases: TGTGCCAGTAGGCTATTTCTGAGCTCCTACAATGAGCAGTTCTTC. Its protein product is CASRLFLSSYNEQFF.

The genes are TRBV25-1 and TRBJ1-6; the D is unclear. Germline V lookup: CDR1 MGHDK, CDR2 SYGVNS. This CDR3 has 13 amino acids. Between the trimmed V and J ends, which lost 2 bases and 5 bases, there was a span of 4 bases. Here the CDR3 reads CASSEQDNSPLHF. CDR3 sequence (DNA): TGTGCCAGCAGTGAACAGGATAATTCACCCCTCCACTTT.

The V and J genes are TRBV4-2 and TRBJ1-2; TRBD1 aligns across 7 bases. V lost 1 base to trimming and J lost 8 bases; unmatched junction nucleotides: 10. The CDR3 runs to 15 residues. CDR1 and CDR2 from the germline V gene are LGHNA and YNFKEQ. CDR3 loop: CASSQVQGEVLGYTF. Here the CDR3 DNA reads TGTGCCAGCAGCCAAGTGCAGGGGGAAGTCTTGGGCTACACCTTC.

This sequence joins TRBV6-2 or TRBV6-3 and TRBJ2-5; D gene uncertain. V gave up 4 bases and J gave up 5 bases, with 14 bases separating them. This CDR3 is built from 14 residues. Germline V gives CDR1 MNHEY, CDR2 SVGEGT. The CDR3 DNA reads as TGTGCCAGCAGTTCTCTGGACCTAGGGGAGACCCAGTACTTC. It yields the protein CASSSLDLGETQYF.

This chain uses TRBV11-2 with TRBJ1-1; D is ambiguous. The ends were cut back, 2 bases at V and 1 base at J, with 5 bases in the middle. The CDR3 has 13 amino acids. Germline lookup yields CDR1 SGHAT and CDR2 FQNNGV. The CDR3: CASSLQANTEAFF. CDR3 nucleotide sequence: TGTGCCAGCAGCTTACAGGCGAACACTGAAGCTTTCTTT.

V and J are TRBV6-5 and TRBJ1-1, with TRBD1 as a possible D gene (6 bases). This CDR3 has 15 residues. CDR1 and CDR2 (germline): MNHEY, SVGAGI. Between the trimmed V and J ends, which lost 5 bases and 1 base, there was a span of 14 bases. In DNA form, the CDR3 reads TGTGCCAGCAGTCCCGAGGGACACCCGAACACTGAAGCTTTCTTT. Amino acid sequence: CASSPEGHPNTEAFF.

The V and J genes are TRBV27 and TRBJ2-1; TRBD2 agrees at 10 bases. Germline CDR1 MNHEY, CDR2 SMNVEV (reference sequence). The CDR3 runs to 17 residues. J gave up 6 bases and V 0 bases, and 8 bases lay outside the gene matches. The CDR3 region has the DNA TGTGCCAGCAGTTTATCGCGTGGTAGCGGGAGGTCCAATGAGCAGTTCTTC. Protein: CASSLSRGSGRSNEQFF.

This chain links TRBV5-4 with TRBJ1-1, with no clear D. The CDR3 runs 14 residues. Germline values: CDR1 SGHNT, CDR2 YYREEE (reference sequence). The germline V and J ends were trimmed by 2 bases and 4 bases, with 12 bases remaining between them. This chain's CDR3 is CASSFALAGTEAFF. The CDR3 DNA sequence: TGTGCCAGCAGCTTCGCCCTCGCTGGCACTGAAGCTTTCTTT.

A few counts support this clone. The chain carries TRBV5-8 and TRBJ1-5, with D maybe TRBD1 (6 bases). The V and J ends lost 3 bases and 11 bases respectively, with 15 bases between them. The germline V gene encodes CDR1 SGHTS and CDR2 YDEGEE. The CDR3 consists of 13 residues. In nucleotides, the CDR3 is TGTGCCAGCAGCTCCAAAGGTCCAGGGGCCCAGCATTTT. It codes for CASSSKGPGAQHF.

On this clone itself: Other nucleotide sequences from this sample produce the same CDR3. The gene calls are TRBV30 and TRBJ1-5, with unresolved D. The germline CDR1 and CDR2 sequences are GTSNPN and SVGIG (reference sequence). The length of the CDR3 is 12 residues. V was clipped by 1 base and J by 7 bases, with 8 bases between them. The CDR3 coding sequence is TGTGCCTGGAGTGCGGGAGGCCAGCCCCAGCATTTT. Translation: CAWSAGGQPQHF.

This clone occurred once. In DNA form, the CDR3 reads TGTGCCAGCACTGTGGGTGCCCCCGGCACAGATACGCAGTATTTT. The encoded protein is CASTVGAPGTDTQYF. This chain uses TRBV6-5 with TRBJ2-3; D not certain. V lost 7 bases to trimming and J lost 1 base, with 15 bases between them. This CDR3 contains 15 residues. Looked up from germline, CDR1 is MNHEY and CDR2 is SVGAGI.

A single count supports this clone. V gene TRBV6-1 combines with J gene TRBJ1-3, with no clear D. V lost 2 bases to trimming and J lost 1 base, with 6 bases between them. The CDR3 consists of 14 residues. Germline CDR1 reads MNHNS; CDR2 reads SASEGT. CDR3 DNA sequence: TGTGCCAGCAGTGAACCGGAGTCTGGAAACACCATATATTTT. Translation: CASSEPESGNTIYF.

The V and J genes are TRBV2 and TRBJ1-5; TRBD1 aligns across 7 bases. The J segment lost 6 bases and the V segment lost 6 bases, leaving 14 bases of the junction unmatched. The germline CDR1 and CDR2 sequences are SNHLY and FYNNEI. The CDR3 extends over 16 amino acids. The DNA of the CDR3 is TGTGCCAGCAGCGATCAGACAGGGATTTCAACTCAGCCCCAGCATTTT. Translating gives CASSDQTGISTQPQHF.

This clone was observed a few times. V gene TRBV2 combines with J gene TRBJ2-7, with no clear D. Trimming took 2 bases from V and 4 from J, leaving 6 bases between them. The CDR3 contains 12 residues. Germline lookup yields CDR1 SNHLY and CDR2 FYNNEI. This chain's CDR3 is CASSEFSYEQYF. CDR3 DNA sequence: TGTGCCAGCAGTGAATTTAGTTACGAGCAGTACTTC.

The V call is TRBV7-9, the J call TRBJ1-2, with 10 bases identical to TRBD1. Germline lookup yields CDR1 SEHNR and CDR2 FQNEAQ (reference sequence). CDR3 length: 15 residues. V dropped 5 bases and J dropped 6; count of bases not matched to a gene: 9. This CDR3 is CASSPRGQGGNGYTF. CDR3 nucleotide sequence: TGTGCCAGCAGCCCTCGAGGACAGGGGGGCAATGGCTACACCTTC.

This chain links TRBV7-9 with TRBJ1-3, with D hard to call. Trimming took off 10 bases at V and 0 bases at J, with 22 bases between the two ends. The germline V gene has CDR1 SEHNR and CDR2 FQNEAQ (reference sequence). The CDR3 is 17 residues long. CDR3 DNA sequence: TGTGCCATTGACTCTAGGGCCCGTCAACGCTCTGGAAACACCATATATTTT. The encoded protein is CAIDSRARQRSGNTIYF. Using reference TRBV7-9 and TRBJ1-3 for the parts outside the CDR3, the full variable domain is DTGVSQNPRHKITKRGQNVTFRCDPISEHNRLYWYRQTLGQGPEFLTYFQNEAQLEKSRLLSDRFSAERPKGSFSTLEIQRTEQGDSAMYLCAIDSRARQRSGNTIYFGEGSWLTVV.

The CDR3: CATSIGREREQFF. CDR3 nucleotides: TGTGCCACCAGCATCGGGCGGGAGCGTGAGCAGTTCTTC. The J gene is TRBJ2-1, the V gene TRBV15; 7 nucleotides align to TRBD2. Per the germline V gene, CDR1 is LNHNV and CDR2 is YYDKDF (reference sequence). V lost 4 bases, J lost 9 bases, and 6 bases stayed unmatched. This CDR3 has 13 residues.

J is TRBJ1-1 and V is TRBV5-8; TRBD1 matches 8 bases. The CDR3 has 14 residues. Germline CDR1 and CDR2: SGHTS and YDEGEE. After removal of 6 bases from V and 4 bases from J, the junction contained 8 bases not matched to a gene. The chain's CDR3 is CASNPGQVGTEAFF. In DNA form, the CDR3 reads TGTGCCAGCAACCCGGGACAGGTGGGCACTGAAGCTTTCTTT.

The chain links TRBV20-1 to TRBJ1-1, with D possibly matching TRBD1 (6 bases). The V end was cut by 3 bases, the J end by 3 bases, with 17 bases between. This CDR3 region has 15 residues. CDR1 and CDR2 from the germline V gene are DFQATT and SNEGSKA (reference sequence). The CDR3 region is CSASSYQGTHTEAFF. The CDR3 DNA reads as TGCAGTGCTAGTTCCTATCAGGGGACTCACACTGAAGCTTTCTTT.

The chain carries TRBV19 and TRBJ2-5; D is perhaps TRBD1 (6 bases). Germline values: CDR1 LNHDA, CDR2 SQIVND (reference sequence). CDR3 length equals 14 residues. Between the trimmed V and J ends, which lost 3 bases and 2 bases, there was a span of 10 bases. The CDR3 spells CASSMGHAQETQYF. CDR3 in DNA: TGTGCCAGTAGTATGGGACATGCTCAAGAGACCCAGTACTTC.

This chain links TRBV28 with TRBJ1-4; D uncertain. CDR1 and CDR2 from the germline V gene are MDHEN and SYDVKM. This CDR3 is 14 amino acids long. The germline V and J ends were trimmed by 5 bases and 5 bases, with 12 bases remaining between them. The chain's CDR3 is CASSPYDRNEKLFF. Written as DNA, the CDR3 is TGTGCCAGCAGTCCTTATGACCGGAATGAAAAACTGTTTTTT.

J is TRBJ2-1 and V is TRBV19, with D tentatively TRBD1 (5 bases). Trimming shortened V by 2 bases and J by 7 bases, and 9 bases separated the two germline ends. The CDR3 extends over 13 amino acids. Germline V gene lookup returns CDR1 LNHDA and CDR2 SQIVND (reference sequence). CDR3 residues: CASSINKGNEQFF. In nucleotides, the CDR3 is TGTGCCAGTAGTATAAATAAGGGGAATGAGCAGTTCTTC. The full variable domain, rest sourced from reference TRBV19 and TRBJ2-1, is DGGITQSPKYLFRKEGQNVTLSCEQNLNHDAMYWYRQDPGQGLRLIYYSQIVNDFQKGDIAEGYSVSREKKESFPLTVTSAQKNPTAFYLCASSINKGNEQFFGPGTRLTVL.

This sequence joins TRBV7-6 and TRBJ2-1; 12 bases match TRBD2. The CDR3 spans 15 residues. CDR1 and CDR2 from the germline V gene are SGHVS and FNYEAQ. Losses at the gene ends were 5 bases for V and 6 bases for J; bases not matched to a gene: 5. In DNA, the CDR3 is TGTGCCAGCAGCCCCCTAGCGGGGGGGCTCAATGAGCAGTTCTTC. It yields the protein CASSPLAGGLNEQFF.

The V call is TRBV6-2 or TRBV6-3, the J call TRBJ2-6, with 12 bases lining up with TRBD1. Unmatched junction bases numbered 7, after V lost 1 base and J lost 0 bases. This CDR3 comprises 20 residues. Germline V lookup: CDR1 MNHEY, CDR2 SVGEGT. DNA of the CDR3: TGTGCCAGCAGTTACTTGGGACAGGGGGCCTGGGTCTCTGGGGCCAACGTCCTGACTTTC. The encoded protein is CASSYLGQGAWVSGANVLTF.